Sequencing of this T cell receptor beta chain was carried out in a study of cytotoxic CD8 clonotypes in ibrutinib-treated CLL. Study-wide background: Results showed approximately 25 partial and 2 complete responses; following median around 68 months, around 14 remained remitted, approximately 12 advanced.

The germline gives CDR1 DFQATT, CDR2 SNEGSKA (reference sequence). The CDR3 loop spans 11 amino acids. TCRdb's table, derived via immunoSEQ multiplex PCR, lists solely in-frame clones and lacks some. The data hold about 140,000 clones, with around three quarters observed a single time. Points on this clone: One end of the junction does not line up with germline, which may come from a read error.

The sequence was obtained from a human donor with chronic lymphocytic leukemia. The specimen comprised PBMCs, sampled after 12 months of ibrutinib treatment. This chain connects TRBV20-1 to TRBJ1-2; D unresolved. Here the CDR3 reads CSARTTKRAIF. The CDR3 coding sequence is TGCAGTGCTAGAACGACAAAACGAGCCATCTTC.